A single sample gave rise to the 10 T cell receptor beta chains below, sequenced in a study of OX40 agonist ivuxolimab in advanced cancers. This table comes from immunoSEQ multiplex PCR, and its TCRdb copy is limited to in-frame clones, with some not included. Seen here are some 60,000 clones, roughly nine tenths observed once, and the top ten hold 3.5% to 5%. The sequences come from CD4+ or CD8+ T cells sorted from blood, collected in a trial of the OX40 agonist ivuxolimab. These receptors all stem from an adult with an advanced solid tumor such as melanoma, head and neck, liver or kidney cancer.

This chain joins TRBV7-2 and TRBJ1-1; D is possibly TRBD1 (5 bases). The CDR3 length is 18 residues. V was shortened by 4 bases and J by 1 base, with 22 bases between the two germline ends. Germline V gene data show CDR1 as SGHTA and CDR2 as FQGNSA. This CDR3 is CASSSPSSGGGRNTEAFF. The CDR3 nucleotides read TGTGCCAGCAGCTCCCCCTCGAGTGGGGGGGGTCGGAACACTGAAGCTTTCTTT.

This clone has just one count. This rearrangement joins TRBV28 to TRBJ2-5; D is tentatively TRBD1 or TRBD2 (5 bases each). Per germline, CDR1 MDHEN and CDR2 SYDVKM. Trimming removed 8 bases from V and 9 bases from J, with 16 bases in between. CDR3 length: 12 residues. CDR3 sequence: CASRPGLRAQYF. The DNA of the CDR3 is TGTGCCAGCCGCCCAGGGTTGAGGGCCCAGTACTTC.

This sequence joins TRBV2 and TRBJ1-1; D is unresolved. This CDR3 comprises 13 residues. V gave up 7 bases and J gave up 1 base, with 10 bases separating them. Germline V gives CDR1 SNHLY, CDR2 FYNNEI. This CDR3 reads CASNRWRNTEAFF. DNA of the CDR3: TGTGCCAGCAATCGATGGAGGAACACTGAAGCTTTCTTT.

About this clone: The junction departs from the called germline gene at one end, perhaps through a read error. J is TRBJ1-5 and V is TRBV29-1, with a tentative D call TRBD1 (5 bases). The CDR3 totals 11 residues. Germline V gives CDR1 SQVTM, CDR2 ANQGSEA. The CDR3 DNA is TGCAGCGTGCTCACCCAGGGAACCCGGTATTTT. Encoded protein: CSVLTQGTRYF.

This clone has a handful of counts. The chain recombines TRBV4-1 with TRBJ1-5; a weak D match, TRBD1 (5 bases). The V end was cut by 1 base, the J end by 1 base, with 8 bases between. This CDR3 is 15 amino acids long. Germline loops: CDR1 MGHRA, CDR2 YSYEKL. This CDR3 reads CASSQVSGSNQPQHF. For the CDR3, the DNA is TGCGCCAGCAGCCAAGTATCAGGGAGCAATCAGCCCCAGCATTTT.

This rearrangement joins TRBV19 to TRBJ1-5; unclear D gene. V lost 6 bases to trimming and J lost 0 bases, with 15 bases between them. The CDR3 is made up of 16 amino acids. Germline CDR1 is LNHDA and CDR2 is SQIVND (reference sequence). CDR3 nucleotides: TGTGCCAGTAGGGGCGGTAACCCCTCTAGCAATCAGCCCCAGCATTTT. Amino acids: CASRGGNPSSNQPQHF. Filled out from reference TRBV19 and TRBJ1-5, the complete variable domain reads DGGITQSPKYLFRKEGQNVTLSCEQNLNHDAMYWYRQDPGQGLRLIYYSQIVNDFQKGDIAEGYSVSREKKESFPLTVTSAQKNPTAFYLCASRGGNPSSNQPQHFGDGTRLSIL.

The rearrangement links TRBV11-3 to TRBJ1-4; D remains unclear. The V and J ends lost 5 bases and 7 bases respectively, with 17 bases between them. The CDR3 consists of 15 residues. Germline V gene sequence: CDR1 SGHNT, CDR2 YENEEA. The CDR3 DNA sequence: TGTGCCAGCAGCGACCCGACCCAAGGAAGTGAAAAACTGTTTTTT. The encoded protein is CASSDPTQGSEKLFF.

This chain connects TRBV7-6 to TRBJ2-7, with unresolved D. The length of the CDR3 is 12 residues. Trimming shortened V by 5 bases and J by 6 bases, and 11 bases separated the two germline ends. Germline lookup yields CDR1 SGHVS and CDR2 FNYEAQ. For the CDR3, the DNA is TGTGCCAGCAGCCCACCTTCTCGCGAGCAGTACTTC. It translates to CASSPPSREQYF.

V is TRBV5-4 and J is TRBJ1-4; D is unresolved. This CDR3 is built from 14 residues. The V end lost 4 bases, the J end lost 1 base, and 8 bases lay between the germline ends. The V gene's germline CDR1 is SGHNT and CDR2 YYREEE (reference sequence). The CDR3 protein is CASSEGLTNEKLFF. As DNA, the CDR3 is TGTGCCAGCAGCGAGGGTCTAACTAATGAAAAACTGTTTTTT. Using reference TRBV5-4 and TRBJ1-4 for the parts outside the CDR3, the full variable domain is ETGVTQSPTHLIKTRGQQVTLRCSSQSGHNTVSWYQQALGQGPQFIFQYYREEENGRGNFPPRFSGLQFPNYSSELNVNALELDDSALYLCASSEGLTNEKLFFGSGTQLSVL.

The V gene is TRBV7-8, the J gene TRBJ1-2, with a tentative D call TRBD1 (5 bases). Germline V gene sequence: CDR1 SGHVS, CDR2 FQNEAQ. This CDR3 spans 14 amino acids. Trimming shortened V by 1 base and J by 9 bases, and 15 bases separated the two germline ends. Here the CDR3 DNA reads TGTGCCAGCAGCTTAGTTCCGGGGGGAGGTAGCTACACCTTC. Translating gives CASSLVPGGGSYTF.